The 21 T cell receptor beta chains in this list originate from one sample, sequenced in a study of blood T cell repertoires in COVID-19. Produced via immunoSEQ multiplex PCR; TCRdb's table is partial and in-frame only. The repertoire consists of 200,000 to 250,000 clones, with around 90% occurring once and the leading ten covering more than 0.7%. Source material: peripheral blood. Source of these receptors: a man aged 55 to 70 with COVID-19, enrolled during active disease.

CDR3 region: CASSYTYNEQFF. CDR3 nucleotide sequence: TGTGCCAGCAGCTATACCTACAATGAGCAGTTCTTC. The V and J genes are TRBV7-2 and TRBJ2-1; no firm D call. V was clipped by 4 bases and J by 2 bases, with 3 bases between them. CDR1 and CDR2 (germline): SGHTA, FQGNSA. The CDR3 runs 12 residues.

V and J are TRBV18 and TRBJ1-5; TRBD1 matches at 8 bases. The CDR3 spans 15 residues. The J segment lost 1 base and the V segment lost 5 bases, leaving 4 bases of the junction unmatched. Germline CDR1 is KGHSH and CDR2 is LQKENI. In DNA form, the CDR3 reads TGTGCCAGCTCATCGCGGACAGGGAGCAATCAGCCCCAGCATTTT. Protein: CASSSRTGSNQPQHF.

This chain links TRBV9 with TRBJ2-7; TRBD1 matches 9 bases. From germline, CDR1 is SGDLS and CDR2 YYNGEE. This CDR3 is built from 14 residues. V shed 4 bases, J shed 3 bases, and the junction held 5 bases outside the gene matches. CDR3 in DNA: TGTGCCAGCAGCACCGGACAGGGGTACTACGAGCAGTACTTC. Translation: CASSTGQGYYEQYF.

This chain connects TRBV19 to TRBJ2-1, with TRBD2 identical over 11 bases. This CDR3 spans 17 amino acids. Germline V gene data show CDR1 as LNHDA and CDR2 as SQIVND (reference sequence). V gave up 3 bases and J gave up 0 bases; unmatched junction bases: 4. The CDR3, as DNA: TGTGCCAGTAGTATTTATAGCGGGAGGGTCTCCTACAATGAGCAGTTCTTC. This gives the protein CASSIYSGRVSYNEQFF.

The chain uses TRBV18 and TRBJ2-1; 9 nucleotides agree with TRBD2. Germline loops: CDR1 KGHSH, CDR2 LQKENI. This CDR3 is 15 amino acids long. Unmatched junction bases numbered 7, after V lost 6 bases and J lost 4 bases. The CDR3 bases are TGTGCCAGCTCGGAATCTAGCGGGGTTTACAATGAGCAGTTCTTC. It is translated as CASSESSGVYNEQFF.

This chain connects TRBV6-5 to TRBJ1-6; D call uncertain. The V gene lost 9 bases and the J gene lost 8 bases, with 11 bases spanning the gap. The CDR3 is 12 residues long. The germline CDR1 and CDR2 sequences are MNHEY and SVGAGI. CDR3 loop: CASRAGDSPLHF. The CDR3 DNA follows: TGTGCCAGTAGGGCGGGAGATTCACCCCTCCACTTT.

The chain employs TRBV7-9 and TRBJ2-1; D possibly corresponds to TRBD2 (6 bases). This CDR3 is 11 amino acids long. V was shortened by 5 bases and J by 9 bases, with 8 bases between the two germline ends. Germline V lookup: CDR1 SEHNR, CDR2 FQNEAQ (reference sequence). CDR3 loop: CASSREFEQFF. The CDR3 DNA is TGTGCCAGCAGCCGGGAGTTTGAGCAGTTCTTC.

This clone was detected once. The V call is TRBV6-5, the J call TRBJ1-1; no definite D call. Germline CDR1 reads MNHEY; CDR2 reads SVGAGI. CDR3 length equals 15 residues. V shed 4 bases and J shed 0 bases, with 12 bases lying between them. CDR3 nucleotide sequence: TGTGCCAGCAGTTCTGAACTGGTTATGAACACTGAAGCTTTCTTT. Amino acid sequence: CASSSELVMNTEAFF.

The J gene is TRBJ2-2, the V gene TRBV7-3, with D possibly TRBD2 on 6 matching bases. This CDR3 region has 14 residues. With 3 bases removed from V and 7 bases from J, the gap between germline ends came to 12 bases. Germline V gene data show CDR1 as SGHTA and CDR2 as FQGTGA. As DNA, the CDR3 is TGTGCCAGCAGCTTGACTAGTACGGACGGGGAGCTGTTTTTT. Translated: CASSLTSTDGELFF.

CDR3 amino acids: CASSSLGTGTYEQYF. DNA for the CDR3: TGTGCCAGCAGCTCGCTAGGGACAGGGACCTACGAGCAGTACTTC. The rearrangement uses TRBV28 and TRBJ2-7, with 9 bases aligning to TRBD1. The CDR3 runs 15 residues. CDR1 is MDHEN and CDR2 is SYDVKM in the germline V gene. Unmatched junction bases numbered 8, after V lost 6 bases and J lost 2 bases.

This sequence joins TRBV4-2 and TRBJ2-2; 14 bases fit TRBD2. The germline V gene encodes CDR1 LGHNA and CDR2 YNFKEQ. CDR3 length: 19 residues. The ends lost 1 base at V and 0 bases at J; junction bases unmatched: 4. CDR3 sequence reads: CASSQAPGLAGANTGELFF. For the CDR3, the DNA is TGTGCCAGCAGCCAAGCCCCGGGACTAGCGGGAGCGAACACCGGGGAGCTGTTTTTT.

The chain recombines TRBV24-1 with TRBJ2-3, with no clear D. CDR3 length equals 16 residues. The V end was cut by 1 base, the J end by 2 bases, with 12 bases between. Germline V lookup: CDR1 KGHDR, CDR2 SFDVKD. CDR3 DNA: TGTGCCACCAGTGATTTCACAGCCTCTAACACAGATACGCAGTATTTT. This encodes CATSDFTASNTDTQYF.

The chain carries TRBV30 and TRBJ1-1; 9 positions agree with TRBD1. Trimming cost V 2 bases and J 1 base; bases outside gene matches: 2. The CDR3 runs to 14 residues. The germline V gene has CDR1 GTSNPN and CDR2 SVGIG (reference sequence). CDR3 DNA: TGTGCCTGGAGTAAACAGGGGGCGAACACTGAAGCTTTCTTT. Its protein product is CAWSKQGANTEAFF.

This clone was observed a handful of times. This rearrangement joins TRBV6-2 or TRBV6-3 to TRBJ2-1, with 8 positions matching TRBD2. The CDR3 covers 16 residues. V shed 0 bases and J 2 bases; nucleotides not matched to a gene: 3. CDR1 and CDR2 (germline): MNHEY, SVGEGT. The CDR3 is CASSYSTSGTYNEQFF. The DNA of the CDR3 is TGTGCCAGCAGTTACTCAACTAGCGGAACCTACAATGAGCAGTTCTTC.

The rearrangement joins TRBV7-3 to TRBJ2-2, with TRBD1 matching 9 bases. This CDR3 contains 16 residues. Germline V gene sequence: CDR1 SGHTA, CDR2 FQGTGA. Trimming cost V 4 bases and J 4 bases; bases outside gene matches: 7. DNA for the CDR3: TGTGCCAGCAGCTCCTCGGGACAGGGTACCACCGGGGAGCTGTTTTTT. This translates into CASSSSGQGTTGELFF.

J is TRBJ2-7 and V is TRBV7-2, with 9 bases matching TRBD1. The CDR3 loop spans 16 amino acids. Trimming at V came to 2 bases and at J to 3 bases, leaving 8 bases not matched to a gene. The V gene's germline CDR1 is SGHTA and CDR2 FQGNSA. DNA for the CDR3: TGTGCCAGCAGCTTAAGGGTCGGGACAGGGAGCTACGAGCAGTACTTC. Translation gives CASSLRVGTGSYEQYF.

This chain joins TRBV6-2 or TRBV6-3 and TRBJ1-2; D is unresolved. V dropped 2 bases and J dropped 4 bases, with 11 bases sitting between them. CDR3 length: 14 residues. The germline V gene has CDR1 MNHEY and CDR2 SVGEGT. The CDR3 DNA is TGTGCCAGCAGTTACGTTTCGGCAGGCTATGGCTACACCTTC. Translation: CASSYVSAGYGYTF.

As DNA, the CDR3 is TGCGCCAGCAGCTTGAACCCCGGGACAGGGTATCAGCCCCAGCATTTT. Translating it yields CASSLNPGTGYQPQHF. The rearrangement uses TRBV5-1 and TRBJ1-5, with TRBD1 matching over 9 bases. The trim removed 1 base at V and 5 bases at J, leaving 7 bases unmatched. The CDR3 contains 16 residues. Germline assignment: CDR1 SGHRS and CDR2 YFSETQ.

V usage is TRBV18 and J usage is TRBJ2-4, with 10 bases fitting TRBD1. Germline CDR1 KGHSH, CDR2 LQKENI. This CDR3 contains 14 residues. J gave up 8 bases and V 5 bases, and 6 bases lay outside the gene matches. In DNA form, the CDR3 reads TGTGCCAGCTCAACGACAGGGGGCATGGACATTCAGTACTTC. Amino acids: CASSTTGGMDIQYF.

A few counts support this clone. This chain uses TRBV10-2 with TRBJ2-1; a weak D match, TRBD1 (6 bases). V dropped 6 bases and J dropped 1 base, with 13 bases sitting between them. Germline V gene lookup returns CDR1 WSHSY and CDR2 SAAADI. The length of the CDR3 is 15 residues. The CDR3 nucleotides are TGCGCCAGCAGATTACAGGGTCCATCCTACAATGAGCAGTTCTTC. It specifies CASRLQGPSYNEQFF.

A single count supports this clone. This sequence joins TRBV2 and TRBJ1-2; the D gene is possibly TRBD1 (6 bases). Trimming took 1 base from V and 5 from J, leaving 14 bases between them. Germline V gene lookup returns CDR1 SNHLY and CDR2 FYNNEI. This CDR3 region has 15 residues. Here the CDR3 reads CASSEGVRGSYGYTF. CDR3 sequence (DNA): TGTGCCAGCAGTGAAGGGGTTAGGGGGAGTTATGGCTACACCTTC.